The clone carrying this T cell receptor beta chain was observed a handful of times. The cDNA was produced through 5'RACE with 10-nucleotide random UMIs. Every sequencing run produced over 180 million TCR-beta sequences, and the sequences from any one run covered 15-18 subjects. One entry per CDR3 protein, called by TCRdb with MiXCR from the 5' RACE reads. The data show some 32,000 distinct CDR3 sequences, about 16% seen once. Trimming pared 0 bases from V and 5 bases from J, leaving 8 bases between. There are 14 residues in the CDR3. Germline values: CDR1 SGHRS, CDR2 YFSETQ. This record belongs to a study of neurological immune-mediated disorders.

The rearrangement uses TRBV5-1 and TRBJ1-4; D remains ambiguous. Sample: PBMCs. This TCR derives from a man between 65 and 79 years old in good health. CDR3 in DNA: TGCGCCAGCAGCTTGGCGCAGTACAATGAAAAACTGTTTTTT. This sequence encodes CASSLAQYNEKLFF. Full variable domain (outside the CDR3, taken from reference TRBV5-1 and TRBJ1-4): KAGVTQTPRYLIKTRGQQVTLSCSPISGHRSVSWYQQTPGQGLQFLFEYFSETQRNKGNFPGRFSGRQFSNSRSEMNVSTLELGDSALYLCASSLAQYNEKLFFGSGTQLSVL.